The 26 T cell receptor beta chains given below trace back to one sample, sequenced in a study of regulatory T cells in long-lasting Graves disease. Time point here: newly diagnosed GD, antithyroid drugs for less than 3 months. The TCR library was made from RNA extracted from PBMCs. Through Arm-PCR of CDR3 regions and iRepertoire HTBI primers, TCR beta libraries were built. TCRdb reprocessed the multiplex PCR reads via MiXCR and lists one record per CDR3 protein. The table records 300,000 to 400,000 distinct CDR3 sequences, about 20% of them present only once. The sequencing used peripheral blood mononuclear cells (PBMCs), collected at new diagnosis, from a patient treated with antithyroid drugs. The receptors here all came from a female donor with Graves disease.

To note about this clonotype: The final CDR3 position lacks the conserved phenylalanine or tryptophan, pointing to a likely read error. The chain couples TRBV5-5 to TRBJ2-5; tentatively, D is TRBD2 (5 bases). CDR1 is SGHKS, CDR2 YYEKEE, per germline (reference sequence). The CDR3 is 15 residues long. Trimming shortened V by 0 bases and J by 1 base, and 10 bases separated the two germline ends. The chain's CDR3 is CASSLAGNSQETQYL. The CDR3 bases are TGTGCCAGCAGCTTGGCGGGAAACTCCCAAGAGACCCAGTACCTC.

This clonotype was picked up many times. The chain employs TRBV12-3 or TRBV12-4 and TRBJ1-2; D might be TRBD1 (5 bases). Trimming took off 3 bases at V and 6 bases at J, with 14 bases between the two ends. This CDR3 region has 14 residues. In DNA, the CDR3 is TGTGCCAGCAGTTTGGGGACTCAACGGGATGGCTACACCTTC. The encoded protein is CASSLGTQRDGYTF.

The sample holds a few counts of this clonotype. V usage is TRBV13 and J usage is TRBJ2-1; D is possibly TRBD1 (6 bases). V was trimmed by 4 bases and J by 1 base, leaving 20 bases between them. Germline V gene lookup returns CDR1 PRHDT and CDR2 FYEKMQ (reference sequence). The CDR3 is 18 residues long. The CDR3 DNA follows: TGTGCCAGCAGCTCCATAGGTGAGGGGGAATTGTCCTACAATGAGCAGTTCTTC. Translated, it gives CASSSIGEGELSYNEQFF. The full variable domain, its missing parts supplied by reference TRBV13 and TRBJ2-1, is AAGVIQSPRHLIKEKRETATLKCYPIPRHDTVYWYQQGPGQDPQFLISFYEKMQSDKGSIPDRFSAQQFSDYHSELNMSSLELGDSALYFCASSSIGEGELSYNEQFFGPGTRLTVL.

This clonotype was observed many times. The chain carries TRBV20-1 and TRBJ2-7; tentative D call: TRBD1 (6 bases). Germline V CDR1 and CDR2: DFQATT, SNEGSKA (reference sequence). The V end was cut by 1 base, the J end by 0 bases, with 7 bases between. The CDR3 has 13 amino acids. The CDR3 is CSARAGASYEQYF. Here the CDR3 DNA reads TGCAGTGCTAGAGCAGGGGCCTCCTACGAGCAGTACTTC.

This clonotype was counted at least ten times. The CDR3 sequence is CASSHSATGPSTEAFF. The CDR3 coding sequence is TGTGCCAGCTCACATTCTGCGACAGGGCCGAGTACTGAAGCTTTCTTT. The chain has TRBV18 and TRBJ1-1; 7 nucleotides align to TRBD1. V lost 4 bases, J lost 5 bases, and 13 bases stayed unmatched. Germline-derived CDR1 and CDR2 are KGHSH and LQKENI. The CDR3 has 16 residues.

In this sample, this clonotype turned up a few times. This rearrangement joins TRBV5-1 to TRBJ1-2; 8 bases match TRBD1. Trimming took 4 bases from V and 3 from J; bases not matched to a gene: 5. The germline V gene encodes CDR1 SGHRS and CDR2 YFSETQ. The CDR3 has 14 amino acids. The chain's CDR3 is CASSPQGADYGYTF. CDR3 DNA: TGCGCCAGCAGCCCTCAGGGGGCTGACTATGGCTACACCTTC.

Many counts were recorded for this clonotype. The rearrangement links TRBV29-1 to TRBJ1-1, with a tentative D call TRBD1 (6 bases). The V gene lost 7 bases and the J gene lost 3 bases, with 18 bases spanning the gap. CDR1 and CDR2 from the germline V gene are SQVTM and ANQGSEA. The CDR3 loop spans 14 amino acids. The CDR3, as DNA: TGCAGCGCGGGGGGGCAGGGTAGAGACACTGAAGCTTTCTTT. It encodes CSAGGQGRDTEAFF.

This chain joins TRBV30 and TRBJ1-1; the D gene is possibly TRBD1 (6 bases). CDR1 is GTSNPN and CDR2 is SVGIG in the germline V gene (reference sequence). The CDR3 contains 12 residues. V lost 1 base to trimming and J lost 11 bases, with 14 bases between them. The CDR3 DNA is TGTGCCTGGAGTGGGCGCCACAGGGATGCTTTCTTT. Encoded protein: CAWSGRHRDAFF.

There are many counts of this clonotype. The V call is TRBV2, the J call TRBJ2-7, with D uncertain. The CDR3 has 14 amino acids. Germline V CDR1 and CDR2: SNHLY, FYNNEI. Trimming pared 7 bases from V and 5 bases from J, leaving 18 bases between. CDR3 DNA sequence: TGTGCCAGCAACGTCGCTCCGATCCGGGACGAGCAGTACTTC. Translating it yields CASNVAPIRDEQYF.

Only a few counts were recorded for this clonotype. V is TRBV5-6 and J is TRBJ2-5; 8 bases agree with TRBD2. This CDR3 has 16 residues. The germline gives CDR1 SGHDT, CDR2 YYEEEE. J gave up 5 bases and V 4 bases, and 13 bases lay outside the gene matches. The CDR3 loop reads CASSDTGTSLRETQYF. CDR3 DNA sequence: TGTGCCAGCAGCGATACCGGGACTAGTCTTCGGGAGACCCAGTACTTC.

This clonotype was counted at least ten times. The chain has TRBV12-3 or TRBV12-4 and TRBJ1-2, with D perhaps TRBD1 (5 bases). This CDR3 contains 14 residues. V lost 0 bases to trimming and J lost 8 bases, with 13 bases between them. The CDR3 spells CASSLAGGFGGYTF. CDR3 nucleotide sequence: TGTGCCAGCAGTTTAGCGGGGGGGTTCGGCGGCTACACCTTC.

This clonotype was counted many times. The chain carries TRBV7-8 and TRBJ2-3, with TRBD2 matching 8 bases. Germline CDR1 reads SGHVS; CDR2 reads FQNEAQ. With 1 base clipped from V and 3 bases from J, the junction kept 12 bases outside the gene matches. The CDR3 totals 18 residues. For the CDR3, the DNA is TGTGCCAGCAGCTTAGAAACGGGACTAGTGAGTAGTACAGATACGCAGTATTTT. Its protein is CASSLETGLVSSTDTQYF.

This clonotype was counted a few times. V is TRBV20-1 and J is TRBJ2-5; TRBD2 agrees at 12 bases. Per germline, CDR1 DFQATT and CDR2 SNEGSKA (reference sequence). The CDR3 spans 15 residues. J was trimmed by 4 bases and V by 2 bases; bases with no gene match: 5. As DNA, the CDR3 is TGCAGTGCTAGACTAGCGGGAGGGCCTCGAGAGACCCAGTACTTC. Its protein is CSARLAGGPRETQYF.

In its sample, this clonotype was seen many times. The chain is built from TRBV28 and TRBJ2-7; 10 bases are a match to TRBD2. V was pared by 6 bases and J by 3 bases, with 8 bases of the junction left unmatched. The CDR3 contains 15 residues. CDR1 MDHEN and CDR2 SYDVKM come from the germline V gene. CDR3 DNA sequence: TGTGCCAGCAGCCCAAGCGGGAGGGACTACTACGAGCAGTACTTC. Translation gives CASSPSGRDYYEQYF.

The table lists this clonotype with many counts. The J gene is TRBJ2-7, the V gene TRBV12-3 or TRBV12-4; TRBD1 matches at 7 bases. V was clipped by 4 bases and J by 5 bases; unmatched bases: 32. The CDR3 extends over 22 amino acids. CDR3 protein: CASSSNDVDEGAKRLGVNEQYF. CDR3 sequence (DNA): TGTGCCAGCAGTTCCAATGACGTGGATGAGGGGGCGAAACGTCTCGGTGTAAACGAGCAGTACTTC.

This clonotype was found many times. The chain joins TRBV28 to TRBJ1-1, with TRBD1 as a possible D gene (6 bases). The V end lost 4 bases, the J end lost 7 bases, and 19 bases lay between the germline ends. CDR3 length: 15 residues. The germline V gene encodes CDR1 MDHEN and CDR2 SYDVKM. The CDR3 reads CASSSGDSQQGEAFF. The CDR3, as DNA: TGTGCCAGCAGTTCCGGCGACAGTCAACAGGGTGAAGCTTTCTTT. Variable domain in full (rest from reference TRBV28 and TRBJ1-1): DVKVTQSSRYLVKRTGEKVFLECVQDMDHENMFWYRQDPGLGLRLIYFSYDVKMKEKGDIPEGYSVSREKKERFSLILESASTNQTSMYLCASSSGDSQQGEAFFGQGTRLTVV.

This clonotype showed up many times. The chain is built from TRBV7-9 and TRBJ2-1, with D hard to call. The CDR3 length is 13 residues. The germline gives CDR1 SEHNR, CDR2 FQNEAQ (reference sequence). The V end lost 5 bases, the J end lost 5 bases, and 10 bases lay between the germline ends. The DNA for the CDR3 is TGTGCCAGCAGCCTTAACCCAAACAATGAGCAGTTCTTC. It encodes CASSLNPNNEQFF.

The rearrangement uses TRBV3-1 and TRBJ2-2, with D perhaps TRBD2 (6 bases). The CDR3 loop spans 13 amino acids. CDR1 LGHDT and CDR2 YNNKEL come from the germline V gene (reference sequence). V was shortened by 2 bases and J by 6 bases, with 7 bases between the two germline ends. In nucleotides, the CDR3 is TGTGCCAGCAGCCAATTAGCGGCCGGGGAGCTGTTTTTT. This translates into CASSQLAAGELFF.

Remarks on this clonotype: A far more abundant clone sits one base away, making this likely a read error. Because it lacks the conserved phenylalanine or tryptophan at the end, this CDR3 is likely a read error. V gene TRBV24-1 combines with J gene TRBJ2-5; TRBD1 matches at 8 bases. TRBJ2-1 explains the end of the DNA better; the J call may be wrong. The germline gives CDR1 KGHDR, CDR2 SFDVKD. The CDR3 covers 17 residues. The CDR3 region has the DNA TGTGCCACCAGTGATGTTATACCGGGACAGGAGGACAATGAGCAGTTCTCC. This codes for CATSDVIPGQEDNEQFS.

For the CDR3, the DNA is TGCGCCAGCAGACCTCGGGGCGGGAGCACATACGAGCAGTACTTC. Translated: CASRPRGGSTYEQYF. The chain couples TRBV5-1 to TRBJ2-7, with 7 bases matching TRBD2. The CDR3 has 15 residues. CDR1 is SGHRS and CDR2 is YFSETQ in the germline V gene. V shed 5 bases and J 4 bases; nucleotides not matched to a gene: 12.

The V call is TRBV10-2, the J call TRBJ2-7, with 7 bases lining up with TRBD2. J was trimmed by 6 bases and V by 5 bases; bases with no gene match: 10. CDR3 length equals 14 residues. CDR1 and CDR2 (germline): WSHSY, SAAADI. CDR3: CASSPLGVAGEQYF. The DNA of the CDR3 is TGCGCCAGCAGTCCACTCGGTGTAGCGGGCGAGCAGTACTTC.

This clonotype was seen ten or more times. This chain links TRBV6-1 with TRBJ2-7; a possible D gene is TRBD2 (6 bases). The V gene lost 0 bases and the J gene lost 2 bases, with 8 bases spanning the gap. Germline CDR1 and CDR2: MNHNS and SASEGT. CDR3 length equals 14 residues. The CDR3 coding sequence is TGTGCCAGCAGTGAAGCGCGACTAGCCTACGAGCAGTACTTC. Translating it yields CASSEARLAYEQYF.

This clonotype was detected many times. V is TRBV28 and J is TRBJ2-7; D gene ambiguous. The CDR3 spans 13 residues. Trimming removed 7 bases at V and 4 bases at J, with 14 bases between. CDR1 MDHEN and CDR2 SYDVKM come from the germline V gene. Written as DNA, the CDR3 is TGTGCCAGCACTCTCCTCATGGGGTACGAGCAGTACTTC. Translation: CASTLLMGYEQYF.

The DNA for the CDR3 is TGTACCAGCAGCGCATCTAGCGGGAGGGACGAGACCCAGTACTTC. Amino acids: CTSSASSGRDETQYF. The V call is TRBV7-2, the J call TRBJ2-5, with 12 positions matching TRBD2. The CDR3 consists of 15 residues. V lost 5 bases, J lost 5 bases, and 6 bases stayed unmatched. Germline loops: CDR1 SGHTA, CDR2 FQGNSA.

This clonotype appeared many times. CDR3 region: CASSPFDRNEQFF. CDR3 in DNA: TGTGCCAGCTCACCTTTCGACAGGAATGAGCAGTTCTTC. V usage is TRBV18 and J usage is TRBJ2-1, with D possibly matching TRBD1 (6 bases). The germline gives CDR1 KGHSH, CDR2 LQKENI. The V end was cut by 3 bases, the J end by 7 bases, with 10 bases between. This CDR3 region has 13 residues.

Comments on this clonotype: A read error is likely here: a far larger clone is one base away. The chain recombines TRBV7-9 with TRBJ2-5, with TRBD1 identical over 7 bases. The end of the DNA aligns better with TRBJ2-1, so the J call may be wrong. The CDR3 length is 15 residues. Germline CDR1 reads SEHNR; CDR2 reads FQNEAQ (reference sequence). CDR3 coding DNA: TGTGCCAGCAGCTTTACGGACAGGACGGACAATGAGCAGTTCTTC. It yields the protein CASSFTDRTDNEQFF.